Listed below are T cell receptor beta chains from one sample, sequenced in a study of monozygotic twins with inflammatory bowel disease. No DNA is given; TCRdb re-called the 5' RACE reads and lists each CDR3 protein once. Its table lists some 450,000 distinct CDR3 sequences. Material: blood. Receptor source: a human donor with ulcerative colitis or Crohn's disease, or a healthy co-twin of an affected twin (not recorded which). The CDR3 runs from the conserved cysteine through the conserved F or W. The order of the fields is V gene, J gene, CDR3 protein.

>TRBV5-1|TRBJ2-5
CASSFLPTSGGQETQYF
>TRBV19|TRBJ1-1
CASSMTGNTEAFF
>TRBV24-1|TRBJ1-2
CATSQGGGYGYTF
>TRBV6-5|TRBJ2-7
CASNPRATGEQYF
>TRBV20-1|TRBJ2-5
CSARDPSGRAVETQYF
>TRBV7-9|TRBJ1-2
CASSLGDGRDYGYTF
>TRBV28|TRBJ1-5
CASSFYNQPQHF
>TRBV3-1|TRBJ1-5
CASSQGQGDQPQHF
>TRBV7-2|TRBJ2-5
CASSFGQLAVETQYF
>TRBV7-9|TRBJ2-7
CASSLVGVGYEQYF
>TRBV4-3|TRBJ1-5
CASSQPTEGQSWASNQPQHF
>TRBV18|TRBJ1-2
CASSPDTGVLYGYTF
>TRBV4-2|TRBJ2-1
CASSQGLAGAVEQFF